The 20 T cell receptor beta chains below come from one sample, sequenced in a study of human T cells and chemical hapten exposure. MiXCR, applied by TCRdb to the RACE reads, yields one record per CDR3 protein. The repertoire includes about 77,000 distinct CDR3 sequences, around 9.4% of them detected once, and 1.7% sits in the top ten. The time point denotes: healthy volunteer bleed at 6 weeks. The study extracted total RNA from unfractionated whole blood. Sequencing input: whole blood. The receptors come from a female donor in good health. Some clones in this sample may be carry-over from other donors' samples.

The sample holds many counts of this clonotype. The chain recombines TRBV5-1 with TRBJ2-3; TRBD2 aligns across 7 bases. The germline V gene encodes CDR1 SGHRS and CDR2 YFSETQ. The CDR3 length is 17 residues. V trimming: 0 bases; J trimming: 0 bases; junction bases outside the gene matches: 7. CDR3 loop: CASSLVAGTMSTDTQYF. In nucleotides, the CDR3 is TGCGCCAGCAGCTTGGTAGCAGGGACTATGAGCACAGATACGCAGTATTTT.

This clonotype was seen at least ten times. The DNA for the CDR3 is TGTGCCAGCAGCTTGGACGTGGGCCTTTCAAATTCACCCCTCCACTTT. This translates into CASSLDVGLSNSPLHF. The chain combines TRBV5-4 with TRBJ1-6; D ambiguous. V was trimmed by 0 bases and J by 7 bases, leaving 14 bases between them. The CDR3 consists of 16 residues. CDR1 and CDR2 from the germline V gene are SGHNT and YYREEE (reference sequence).

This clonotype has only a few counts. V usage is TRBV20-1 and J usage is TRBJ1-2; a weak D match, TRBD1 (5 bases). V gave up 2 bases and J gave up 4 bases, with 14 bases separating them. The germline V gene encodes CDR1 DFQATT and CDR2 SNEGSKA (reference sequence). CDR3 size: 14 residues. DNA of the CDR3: TGCAGTGCTAGAATTCAGGGTGGGATCTATGGCTACACCTTC. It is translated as CSARIQGGIYGYTF.

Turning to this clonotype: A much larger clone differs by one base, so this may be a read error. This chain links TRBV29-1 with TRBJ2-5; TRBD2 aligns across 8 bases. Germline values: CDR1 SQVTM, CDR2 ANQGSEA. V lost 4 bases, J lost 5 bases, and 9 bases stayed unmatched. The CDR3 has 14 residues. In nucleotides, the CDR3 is TGCAGCGTTGCTGGGACTAGATATTCGGAGACCCAGTACTTC. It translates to CSVAGTRYSETQYF.

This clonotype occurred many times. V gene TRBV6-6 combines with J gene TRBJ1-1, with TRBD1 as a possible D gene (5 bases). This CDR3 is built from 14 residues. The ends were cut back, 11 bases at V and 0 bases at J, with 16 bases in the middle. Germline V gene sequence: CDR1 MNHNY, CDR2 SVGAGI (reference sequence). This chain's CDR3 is CAVQFRGVNTEAFF. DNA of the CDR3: TGTGCCGTCCAATTCCGGGGGGTGAACACTGAAGCTTTCTTT.

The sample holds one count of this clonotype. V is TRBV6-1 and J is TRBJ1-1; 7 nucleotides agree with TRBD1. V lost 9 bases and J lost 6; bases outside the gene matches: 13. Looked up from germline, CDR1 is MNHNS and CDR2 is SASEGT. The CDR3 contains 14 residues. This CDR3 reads CARNTGEFRSEAFF. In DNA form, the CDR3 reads TGTGCCAGAAACACAGGGGAATTTAGATCTGAAGCTTTCTTT.

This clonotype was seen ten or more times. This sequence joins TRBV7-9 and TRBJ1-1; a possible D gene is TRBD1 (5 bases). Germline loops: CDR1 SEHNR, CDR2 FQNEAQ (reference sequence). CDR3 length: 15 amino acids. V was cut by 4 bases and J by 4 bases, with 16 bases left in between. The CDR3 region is CASSSNGALGTEAFF. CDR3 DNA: TGTGCCAGCAGCTCGAATGGGGCCTTGGGCACTGAAGCTTTCTTT.

CDR3 in DNA: TGCAGCGTATGGGGGACAGGGGTCCACGAGCAGTACTTC. This sequence encodes CSVWGTGVHEQYF. The rearrangement joins TRBV29-1 to TRBJ2-7; 10 nucleotides align to TRBD1. The CDR3 has 13 amino acids. Germline V gene lookup returns CDR1 SQVTM and CDR2 ANQGSEA. Losses at the gene ends were 6 bases for V and 5 bases for J; bases not matched to a gene: 7.

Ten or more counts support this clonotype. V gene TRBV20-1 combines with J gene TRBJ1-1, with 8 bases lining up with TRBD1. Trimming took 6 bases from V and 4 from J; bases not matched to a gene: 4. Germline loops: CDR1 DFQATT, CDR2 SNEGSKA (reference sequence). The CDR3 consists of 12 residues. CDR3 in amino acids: CSATGTGTEAFF. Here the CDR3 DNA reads TGCAGTGCGACCGGGACAGGCACTGAAGCTTTCTTT.

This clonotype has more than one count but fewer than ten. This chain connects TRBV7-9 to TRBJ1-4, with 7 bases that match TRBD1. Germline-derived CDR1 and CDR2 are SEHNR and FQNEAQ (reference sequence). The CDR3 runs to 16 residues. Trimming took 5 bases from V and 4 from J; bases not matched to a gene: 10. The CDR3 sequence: CASSRGPTGVNEKLFF. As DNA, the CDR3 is TGTGCCAGCAGCCGCGGGCCCACAGGGGTTAATGAAAAACTGTTTTTT.

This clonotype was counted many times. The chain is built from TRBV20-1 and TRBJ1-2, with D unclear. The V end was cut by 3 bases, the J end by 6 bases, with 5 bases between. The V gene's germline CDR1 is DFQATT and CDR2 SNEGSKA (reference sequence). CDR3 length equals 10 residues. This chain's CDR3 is CSASLDGYTF. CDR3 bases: TGCAGTGCTAGTCTGGATGGCTACACCTTC.

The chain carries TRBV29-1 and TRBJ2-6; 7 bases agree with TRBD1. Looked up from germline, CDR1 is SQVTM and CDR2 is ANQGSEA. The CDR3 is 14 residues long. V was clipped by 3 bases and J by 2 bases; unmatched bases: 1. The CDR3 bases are TGCAGCGTTGATACAGGGGCTGGGGCCAACGTCCTGACTTTC. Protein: CSVDTGAGANVLTF. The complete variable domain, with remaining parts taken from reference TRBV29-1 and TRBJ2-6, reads SAVISQKPSRDICQRGTSLTIQCQVDSQVTMMFWYRQQPGQSLTLIATANQGSEATYESGFVIDKFPISRPNLTFSTLTVSNMSPEDSSIYLCSVDTGAGANVLTFGAGSRLTVL.

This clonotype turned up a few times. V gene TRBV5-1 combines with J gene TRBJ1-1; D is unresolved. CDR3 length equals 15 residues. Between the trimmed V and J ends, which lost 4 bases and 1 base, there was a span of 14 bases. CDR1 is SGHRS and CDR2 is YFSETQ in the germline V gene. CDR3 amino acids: CASSRLPRGNTEAFF. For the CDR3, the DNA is TGCGCCAGCAGCCGGCTCCCTCGGGGGAACACTGAAGCTTTCTTT.

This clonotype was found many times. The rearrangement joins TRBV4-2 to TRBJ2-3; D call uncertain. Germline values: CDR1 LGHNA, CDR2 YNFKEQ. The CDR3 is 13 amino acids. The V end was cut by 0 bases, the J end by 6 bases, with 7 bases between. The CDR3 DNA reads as TGTGCCAGCAGCCAAGATCCCGGGGATACGCAGTATTTT. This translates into CASSQDPGDTQYF.

The CDR3 bases are TGTGCCAGCAGTTTCCACAATCAGCCCCAGCATTTT. Translation: CASSFHNQPQHF. The chain joins TRBV27 to TRBJ1-5; no clear D. V lost 3 bases and J 3 bases, leaving 3 bases between the germline ends. The CDR3 covers 12 residues. Germline CDR1 is MNHEY and CDR2 is SMNVEV (reference sequence).

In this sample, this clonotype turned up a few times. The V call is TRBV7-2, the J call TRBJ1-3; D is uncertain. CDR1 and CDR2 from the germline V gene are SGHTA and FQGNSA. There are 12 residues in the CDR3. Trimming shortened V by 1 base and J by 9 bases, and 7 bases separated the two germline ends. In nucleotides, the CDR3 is TGTGCCAGCAGCTTAGTCGCGGGCACCATATATTTT. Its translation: CASSLVAGTIYF.

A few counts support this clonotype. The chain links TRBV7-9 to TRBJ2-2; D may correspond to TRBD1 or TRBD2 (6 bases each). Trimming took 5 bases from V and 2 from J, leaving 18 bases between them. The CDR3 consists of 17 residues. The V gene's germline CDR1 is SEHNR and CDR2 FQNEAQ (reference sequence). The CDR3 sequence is CASSVRKGGPNTGELFF. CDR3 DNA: TGTGCCAGCAGCGTACGCAAAGGGGGGCCCAACACCGGGGAGCTGTTTTTT.

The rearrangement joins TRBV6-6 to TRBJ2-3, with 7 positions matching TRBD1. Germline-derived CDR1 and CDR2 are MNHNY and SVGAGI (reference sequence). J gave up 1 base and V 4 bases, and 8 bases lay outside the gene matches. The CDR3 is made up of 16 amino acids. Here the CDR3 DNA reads TGTGCCAGCAGTTTTCGACAGGGATCAGGCACAGATACGCAGTATTTT. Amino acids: CASSFRQGSGTDTQYF.

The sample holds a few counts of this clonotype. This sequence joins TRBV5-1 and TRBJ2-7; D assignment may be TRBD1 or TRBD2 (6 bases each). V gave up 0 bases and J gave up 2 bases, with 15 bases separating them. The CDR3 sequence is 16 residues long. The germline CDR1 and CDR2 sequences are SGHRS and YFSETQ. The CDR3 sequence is CASSLVARRGTYEQYF. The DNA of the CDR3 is TGCGCCAGCAGCTTGGTCGCCCGGAGGGGGACCTACGAGCAGTACTTC.

CDR3 protein: CASSLRRGEKLFF. The DNA of the CDR3 is TGTGCCAGCAGCTTAAGGCGAGGCGAAAAACTGTTTTTT. The chain has TRBV5-6 and TRBJ1-4; D unresolved. This CDR3 is built from 13 residues. In germline, CDR1 is SGHDT, CDR2 YYEEEE. Trimming took off 2 bases at V and 8 bases at J, with 10 bases between the two ends.